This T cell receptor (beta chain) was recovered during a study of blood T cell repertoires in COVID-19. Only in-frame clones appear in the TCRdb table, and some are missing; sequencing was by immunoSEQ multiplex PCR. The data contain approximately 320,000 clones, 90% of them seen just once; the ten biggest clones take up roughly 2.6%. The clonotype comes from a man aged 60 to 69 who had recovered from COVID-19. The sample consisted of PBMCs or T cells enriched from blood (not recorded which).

The CDR3 DNA reads TGTGCCAGCAGCCAATCTCAGGGGAATCAGCCCCAGCATTTT. This sequence encodes CASSQSQGNQPQHF. The genes are TRBV3-1 (or the pseudogene TRBV3-2) and TRBJ1-5, with D perhaps TRBD1 (6 bases). V lost 2 bases, J lost 4 bases, and 9 bases lay in between. Germline V CDR1 and CDR2: LGHDT, YNNKEL (reference sequence). This CDR3 has 14 amino acids.